This T cell receptor (beta chain) came from a study of blood T cell repertoires in COVID-19. For the study at large: Specimens from acute and convalescent COVID-19 originated in the United States, Italy and Spain. Nucleic acid was either cDNA or gDNA, and it came from T cells, B-cell-depleted T cells, or PBMCs.

In the authors' workflow: Reference gene primer amplification gave nucleated cell count estimates. Using immunoSEQ multiplex PCR, the repertoire was profiled, and TCRdb retains in-frame clones only, with some absent. Clonal size and the V and J genes are those of that table, whereas D and trimming came from the DNA. The table lists over 120,000 clones, approximately 86% of them singletons. Per the germline V gene, CDR1 is ENHRY and CDR2 is SYGVKD. V dropped 6 bases and J dropped 3; count of bases not matched to a gene: 11. The CDR3 contains 15 residues. This sequence joins TRBV10-3 and TRBJ2-7, with 7 bases fitting TRBD2. The sequenced material came from peripheral blood. This TCR was sampled from a woman in her forties or fifties with acute or convalescent COVID-19. As DNA, the CDR3 is TGTGCCATCAGCAGCGTACTAGCGATTCACTACGAGCAGTACTTC. Residues: CAISSVLAIHYEQYF.